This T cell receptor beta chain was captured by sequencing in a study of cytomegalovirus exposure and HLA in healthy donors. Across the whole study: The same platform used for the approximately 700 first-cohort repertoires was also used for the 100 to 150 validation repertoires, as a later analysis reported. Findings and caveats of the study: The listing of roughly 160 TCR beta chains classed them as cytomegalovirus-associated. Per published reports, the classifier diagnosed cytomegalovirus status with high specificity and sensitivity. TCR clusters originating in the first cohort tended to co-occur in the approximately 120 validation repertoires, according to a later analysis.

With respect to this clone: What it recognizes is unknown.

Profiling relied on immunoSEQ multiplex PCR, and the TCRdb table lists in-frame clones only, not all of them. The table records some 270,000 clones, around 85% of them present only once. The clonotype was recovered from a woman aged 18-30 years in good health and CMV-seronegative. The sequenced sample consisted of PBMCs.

The CDR3 spells CASRLRGTYGYTF. Written as DNA, the CDR3 is TGTGCCAGCAGACTAAGGGGCACCTATGGCTACACCTTC. The chain joins TRBV28 to TRBJ1-2; tentative D call: TRBD1 (5 bases). The CDR3 is made up of 13 amino acids. CDR1 is MDHEN and CDR2 is SYDVKM in the germline V gene. With 6 bases removed from V and 4 bases from J, the gap between germline ends came to 12 bases.